A selection of T cell receptor beta chains follows, all from one sample in a study of T cells in Graves' hyperthyroidism and ophthalmopathy. Via MiXCR, TCRdb re-called the multiplex PCR reads, giving one row per CDR3 protein. The sample has about 600,000 distinct CDR3 sequences; approximately 16% are singletons. Sequenced sample: blood. The receptors were sampled from a woman aged 40 to 49 with Graves' ophthalmopathy. Both conserved end residues are part of each CDR3. A D gene is named only where the DNA matches it firmly. Size tells how often a clone was seen (once, few, many) or the class of an expanded clone, and some rows leave it out.

J gene: TRBJ2-7; clone size: once; D gene: .; V gene: TRBV15; CDR3 DNA: TGTGCCACCAGCAGAGATCAACTCTACGAGCAGTACTTC; CDR3 protein: CATSRDQLYEQYF
J gene: TRBJ2-3; clone size: many; D gene: .; V gene: TRBV2; CDR3 DNA: TGTGCCAGCAGTGGTGGGGGACTTGGCACAGATACGCAGTATTTT; CDR3 protein: CASSGGGLGTDTQYF
J gene: TRBJ2-7; clone size: few; D gene: TRBD1; V gene: TRBV28; CDR3 DNA: TGTGCCAGCAGTCTCAGAGGGGACAGGGGCAACGAGCAGTACTTC; CDR3 protein: CASSLRGDRGNEQYF
J gene: TRBJ2-3; clone size: .; D gene: TRBD2; V gene: TRBV6-2/TRBV6-3; CDR3 DNA: TGTGCCAGCAGTTACGGCGGGGGGGGTTCAGATACGCAGTATTTT; CDR3 protein: CASSYGGGGSDTQYF
J gene: TRBJ2-7; clone size: many; D gene: TRBD2; V gene: TRBV3-1; CDR3 DNA: TGTGCCAGCAGCCCTAGCGGGGGGCAGCAGTACTTC; CDR3 protein: CASSPSGGQQYF
J gene: TRBJ2-5; clone size: many; D gene: TRBD1; V gene: TRBV11-1; CDR3 DNA: TGTGCCAGCAGCTTCCGGGACAGCCAAGAGACCCAGTACTTC; CDR3 protein: CASSFRDSQETQYF
J gene: TRBJ1-6; clone size: once; D gene: TRBD1; V gene: TRBV20-1; CDR3 DNA: TGCAGTGCTAGAGATTACAGGGGGGGTAATTCACCCCTCCACTTT; CDR3 protein: CSARDYRGGNSPLHF
J gene: TRBJ1-4; clone size: .; D gene: .; V gene: TRBV9; CDR3 DNA: TGTGCCAGCGGCAAGGGAGCAACTAATGAAAAACTGTTTTTT; CDR3 protein: CASGKGATNEKLFF
J gene: TRBJ2-4; clone size: many; D gene: .; V gene: TRBV20-1; CDR3 DNA: TGCAGTGCTACTACAGGGCGGCTTACCAAAAACATTCAGTACTTC; CDR3 protein: CSATTGRLTKNIQYF
J gene: TRBJ2-2; clone size: many; D gene: TRBD2; V gene: TRBV12-3/TRBV12-4; CDR3 DNA: TGTGCCAGCAGCGGACTAGCGGGGGGGCCGACCGGGGAGCTGTTTTTT; CDR3 protein: CASSGLAGGPTGELFF
J gene: TRBJ1-1; clone size: many; D gene: TRBD1; V gene: TRBV2; CDR3 DNA: TGTGCCAGCATAGTCGGACAGGGGATGAACACTGAAGCTTTCTTT; CDR3 protein: CASIVGQGMNTEAFF
J gene: TRBJ2-3; clone size: many; D gene: .; V gene: TRBV5-6; CDR3 DNA: TGTGCCAGCAGCTTTTTCAGGGAAGCAGATACGCAGTATTTT; CDR3 protein: CASSFFREADTQYF
J gene: TRBJ2-3; clone size: many; D gene: TRBD2; V gene: TRBV6-1; CDR3 DNA: TGTGCCAGCAGGCTACTAGCGGGGGTCACAGATACGCAGTATTTT; CDR3 protein: CASRLLAGVTDTQYF
J gene: TRBJ2-3; clone size: many; D gene: .; V gene: TRBV29-1; CDR3 DNA: TGCAGCGTTGTCCTACAGGGCCCAGATACGCAGTATTTT; CDR3 protein: CSVVLQGPDTQYF
J gene: TRBJ2-1; clone size: many; D gene: TRBD2; V gene: TRBV18; CDR3 DNA: TGTGCCAGCTCACCGACTAGCGGGACCCCCTACAATGAGCAGTTCTTC; CDR3 protein: CASSPTSGTPYNEQFF
J gene: TRBJ2-7; clone size: .; D gene: .; V gene: TRBV7-3; CDR3 DNA: TGTGCCAGCACAGCGGTATACGAGCAGTACTTC; CDR3 protein: CASTAVYEQYF
J gene: TRBJ1-5; clone size: many; D gene: .; V gene: TRBV9; CDR3 DNA: TGTGCCAGCAGCATCCGTGGGGCTAGCAATCAGCCCCAGCATTTT; CDR3 protein: CASSIRGASNQPQHF
J gene: TRBJ2-7; clone size: many; D gene: .; V gene: TRBV20-1; CDR3 DNA: TGCAGTGCTAGTCGGGACCCCTGGGAGCAGTACTTC; CDR3 protein: CSASRDPWEQYF
J gene: TRBJ2-2; clone size: many; D gene: .; V gene: TRBV30; CDR3 DNA: TGTGCCTGGAGTCACAAGGGGACCGGGGAGCTGTTTTTT; CDR3 protein: CAWSHKGTGELFF
J gene: TRBJ2-1; clone size: many; D gene: TRBD2; V gene: TRBV13; CDR3 DNA: TGTGCCAGCAGCCCTGTACGACTAGCGGGAGGAGGGATCTCCTACAATGAGCAGTTCTTC; CDR3 protein: CASSPVRLAGGGISYNEQFF
J gene: TRBJ1-1; clone size: many; D gene: .; V gene: TRBV29-1; CDR3 DNA: TGCAGCGTGTCCCCATTGAACACTGAAGCTTTCTTT; CDR3 protein: CSVSPLNTEAFF
J gene: TRBJ2-7; clone size: few; D gene: .; V gene: TRBV7-9; CDR3 DNA: TGTGCCAGCAGCCAGAATACCCACGAGCAGTACTTC; CDR3 protein: CASSQNTHEQYF
J gene: TRBJ1-2; clone size: many; D gene: .; V gene: TRBV10-3; CDR3 DNA: TGTGCCATCAGTCACGGACAAGACTATGGCTACACCTTC; CDR3 protein: CAISHGQDYGYTF
J gene: TRBJ2-1; clone size: few; D gene: .; V gene: TRBV20-1; CDR3 DNA: TGCAGTGCTCCTAGGGCGGATGAGCAGTTCTTC; CDR3 protein: CSAPRADEQFF
J gene: TRBJ2-7; clone size: few; D gene: .; V gene: TRBV5-1; CDR3 DNA: TGCGCCAGCAGCTTCCAAGGGGTCGACTCCTCCTACGAGCAGTACTTC; CDR3 protein: CASSFQGVDSSYEQYF
J gene: TRBJ1-1; clone size: many; D gene: .; V gene: TRBV6-1; CDR3 DNA: TGTGCCAGCCTACCTGACAGGAGGAACACTGAAGCTTTCTTT; CDR3 protein: CASLPDRRNTEAFF
J gene: TRBJ1-1; clone size: .; D gene: .; V gene: TRBV30; CDR3 DNA: TGTGCCTGGAGTGTATGGCAGGGTGATGACACTGAAGCTCTCTTT; CDR3 protein: CAWSVWQGDDTEALF
J gene: TRBJ2-5; clone size: .; D gene: .; V gene: TRBV6-2/TRBV6-3; CDR3 DNA: TGTGCCAGCAGTTATTTAGCGAAACAAGAGACCCAGTACTTC; CDR3 protein: CASSYLAKQETQYF
J gene: TRBJ2-7; clone size: .; D gene: .; V gene: TRBV29-1; CDR3 DNA: TGCAGCGTTGTCCTGCGGGACAGACCCTACGAGCAGTACTTC; CDR3 protein: CSVVLRDRPYEQYF
J gene: TRBJ1-1; clone size: many; D gene: TRBD1; V gene: TRBV5-6; CDR3 DNA: TGTGCCAGCAGCGCGGCGGGACAGCTAAACACTGAAGCTTTCTTT; CDR3 protein: CASSAAGQLNTEAFF
J gene: TRBJ2-7; clone size: many; D gene: TRBD1; V gene: TRBV27; CDR3 DNA: TGTGCCAGCAGTCTCAAGCCCCCTAGTCAGGGGGCGAACGACGAGCAGTACTTC; CDR3 protein: CASSLKPPSQGANDEQYF
J gene: TRBJ1-1; clone size: .; D gene: .; V gene: TRBV5-1; CDR3 DNA: TGCGCCAGCAGCCCCGGGACACCAAAGGTAGCTTTCTTT; CDR3 protein: CASSPGTPKVAFF
J gene: TRBJ1-4; clone size: many; D gene: TRBD1; V gene: TRBV2; CDR3 DNA: TGTGCCAGCAGTGGGGGACAGTCTGTAGAAAAACTGTTTTTT; CDR3 protein: CASSGGQSVEKLFF
J gene: TRBJ2-7; clone size: .; D gene: .; V gene: TRBV11-2; CDR3 DNA: TGTGCCAGCAGCTCGGATGGGATTATCTACGAGCAGTACTTC; CDR3 protein: CASSSDGIIYEQYF
J gene: TRBJ1-2; clone size: .; D gene: .; V gene: TRBV18; CDR3 DNA: TGTGCCAGCTCACCACGAGATACGGAGGGCTTCTATGGCTACACCTTC; CDR3 protein: CASSPRDTEGFYGYTF
J gene: TRBJ2-1; clone size: .; D gene: TRBD2; V gene: TRBV5-1; CDR3 DNA: TGCGCCAGCTCGGCTAGCGGGGGTCTTGAGCAGTTCTTC; CDR3 protein: CASSASGGLEQFF
J gene: TRBJ2-5; clone size: .; D gene: TRBD1; V gene: TRBV28; CDR3 DNA: TGTGCCAGCAATCTGGGACAGGGAATCGAGACCCAGTACTTC; CDR3 protein: CASNLGQGIETQYF
J gene: TRBJ2-7; clone size: .; D gene: TRBD1; V gene: TRBV5-1; CDR3 DNA: TGCGCCAGCAGCTTGGTGGGGCAGGGACAGGGGTTTTCCGAGCAGTACTTC; CDR3 protein: CASSLVGQGQGFSEQYF
J gene: TRBJ2-3; clone size: many; D gene: TRBD2; V gene: TRBV24-1; CDR3 DNA: TGTGCCACCAGTGACCACAGCGGGAGATTCGCAGATACGCAGTATTTT; CDR3 protein: CATSDHSGRFADTQYF
J gene: TRBJ2-1; clone size: many; D gene: .; V gene: TRBV28; CDR3 DNA: TGTGCCAGCCAAAAAAGCGGCGGGGAGGATGAGCAGTTCTTC; CDR3 protein: CASQKSGGEDEQFF
J gene: TRBJ1-1; clone size: .; D gene: TRBD1; V gene: TRBV6-1; CDR3 DNA: TGTGCCAGCAGTGCCTGGAGGACAGGCATGAACACTGAAGCTTTCTTT; CDR3 protein: CASSAWRTGMNTEAFF
J gene: TRBJ2-1; clone size: .; D gene: .; V gene: TRBV24-1; CDR3 DNA: TGTGCCACCAGTCGTGGGGGCGGGCTCAATGAGCAGTTCTTC; CDR3 protein: CATSRGGGLNEQFF
J gene: TRBJ2-7; clone size: many; D gene: .; V gene: TRBV6-1; CDR3 DNA: TGTGCCAGCAGTTGGGGGTTGGGGGGCTACGAGCAGTACTTC; CDR3 protein: CASSWGLGGYEQYF
J gene: TRBJ2-1; clone size: .; D gene: .; V gene: TRBV6-4; CDR3 DNA: TGTGCCACCTCTGGGGATATTCACAATGAGCAGTTCTTC; CDR3 protein: CATSGDIHNEQFF
J gene: TRBJ2-1; clone size: many; D gene: TRBD2; V gene: TRBV2; CDR3 DNA: TGTGCCAGCAACAGACTAGCGGGTGGTGGTGAGCAGTTCTTC; CDR3 protein: CASNRLAGGGEQFF
J gene: TRBJ2-7; clone size: few; D gene: .; V gene: TRBV19; CDR3 DNA: TGTGCCAGTAGTATAGCCCCGACGGAGGAACGCTACGAGCAGTACTTC; CDR3 protein: CASSIAPTEERYEQYF
J gene: TRBJ2-2; clone size: .; D gene: .; V gene: TRBV30; CDR3 DNA: TGTGCCTGGAGTGTTGGGCAGTGGGCCGGGGAGCTGTTTTTT; CDR3 protein: CAWSVGQWAGELFF